The 25 T cell receptor beta chains below were found in one sample sequenced in a study of T-cell reconstitution after alpha-beta-depleted transplantation in children. Unique molecular identifiers featured in how the TCRbeta library was prepared. TCRdb re-called the PCR reads with MiXCR, one entry per CDR3 protein. The sample carries roughly 220,000 distinct CDR3 sequences, about 8.7% recorded once. Material: PBMCs, mostly from graft donor cells, obtained 360 days after TCRalphabeta/CD19-depleted stem cell transplant. The receptors come from a male patient between 2 and 10 years old who had a stem cell transplant for acute myeloid leukemia, so the T cells may come from the graft donor.

This clonotype was recorded at least ten times. The chain joins TRBV20-1 to TRBJ1-1; D unresolved. Germline V gives CDR1 DFQATT, CDR2 SNEGSKA (reference sequence). Trimming removed 4 bases from V and 1 base from J, with 4 bases in between. This CDR3 is 11 amino acids long. CDR3 sequence: CSATGNTEAFF. The CDR3 DNA is TGCAGTGCTACCGGGAACACTGAAGCTTTCTTT.

This clonotype turned up a few times. The junction differs from germline at one of its ends, possibly a read error. The chain combines TRBV6-2 or TRBV6-3 with TRBJ2-3; 10 bases are a match to TRBD2. From germline, CDR1 is MNHEY and CDR2 SVGEGT. CDR3 size: 21 residues. The CDR3 sequence: CASSYWGDQSSSSGRLYTQYF. The CDR3 DNA follows: TGTGCCAGCAGCTACTGGGGAGACCAATCCTCCAGTAGCGGGAGGCTTTATACGCAGTATTTT.

This clonotype has more than one count but fewer than ten. V gene TRBV5-1 combines with J gene TRBJ2-7, with 8 bases fitting TRBD1. Looked up from germline, CDR1 is SGHRS and CDR2 is YFSETQ. The V gene end was trimmed by 5 bases and the J gene end by 0 bases; junction bases not matched to a gene: 7. The CDR3 is 15 amino acids. The CDR3 coding sequence is TGCGCCAGCAGACTGGGACAGGAGGGCTCCTACGAGCAGTACTTC. This translates into CASRLGQEGSYEQYF.

This clonotype was picked up many times. The J gene is TRBJ1-2, the V gene TRBV20-1, with D unclear. Per the germline V gene, CDR1 is DFQATT and CDR2 is SNEGSKA (reference sequence). The CDR3 loop spans 11 amino acids. With 0 bases removed from V and 6 bases from J, the gap between germline ends came to 5 bases. The CDR3 spells CSARDSHGYTF. The CDR3 DNA follows: TGCAGTGCTAGAGATTCCCATGGCTACACCTTC.

This clonotype turned up a few times. The rearrangement links TRBV5-1 to TRBJ1-5, with D possibly TRBD1 on 5 matching bases. The V end lost 1 base, the J end lost 2 bases, and 10 bases lay between the germline ends. This CDR3 is 15 amino acids long. Germline CDR1 is SGHRS and CDR2 is YFSETQ. CDR3 amino acids: CASSLFPGRNQPQHF. Written as DNA, the CDR3 is TGCGCCAGCAGCTTGTTTCCAGGGCGCAATCAGCCCCAGCATTTT.

This clonotype was seen more than once but under ten times. CDR3 coding DNA: TGTGCCAGCAGCTCGTTAGACAGGACGAGCTCCTACGAGCAGTACGTC. This sequence encodes CASSSLDRTSSYEQYV. The chain recombines TRBV7-8 with TRBJ2-7, with D tentatively TRBD1 (6 bases). Trimming removed 4 bases from V and 0 bases from J, with 16 bases in between. The length of the CDR3 is 16 residues. The V gene's germline CDR1 is SGHVS and CDR2 FQNEAQ.

The sample holds many counts of this clonotype. This chain connects TRBV11-2 to TRBJ1-1; TRBD1 might be the D (5 bases). This CDR3 region has 15 residues. Germline lookup yields CDR1 SGHAT and CDR2 FQNNGV. V was clipped by 2 bases and J by 0 bases, with 10 bases between them. The CDR3 DNA reads as TGTGCCAGCAGCTTAAACCAGGGTGTGAACACTGAAGCTTTCTTT. Translated: CASSLNQGVNTEAFF. Supplemented by reference TRBV11-2 and TRBJ1-1, the full variable domain reads EAGVAQSPRYKIIEKRQSVAFWCNPISGHATLYWYQQILGQGPKLLIQFQNNGVVDDSQLPKDRFSAERLKGVDSTLKIQPAKLEDSAVYLCASSLNQGVNTEAFFGQGTRLTVV.

This clonotype was seen ten or more times. CDR3 DNA: TGCAGTGCTTACCGGGACTCCTACGAGCAGTACTTC. Its translation: CSAYRDSYEQYF. The chain recombines TRBV20-1 with TRBJ2-7, with a weak D call TRBD2 (5 bases). The germline CDR1 and CDR2 sequences are DFQATT and SNEGSKA (reference sequence). Trimming left V 5 bases short and J 0 bases short, with 8 bases between. This CDR3 is 12 amino acids long.

The chain employs TRBV20-1 and TRBJ1-5; 10 bases fit TRBD1. CDR3 length equals 14 residues. Germline CDR1 DFQATT, CDR2 SNEGSKA (reference sequence). After removal of 5 bases from V and 3 bases from J, the junction contained 4 bases not matched to a gene. The CDR3 sequence is CSAPGTGDNQPQHF. As DNA, the CDR3 is TGCAGTGCTCCCGGGACAGGGGACAATCAGCCCCAGCATTTT.

This clonotype has only a few counts. The rearrangement joins TRBV29-1 to TRBJ2-2, with no clear D. V shed 2 bases and J shed 6 bases, with 7 bases lying between them. Germline CDR1 reads SQVTM; CDR2 reads ANQGSEA. The CDR3 is 12 residues long. The CDR3 sequence: CSVEFGSGELFF. The DNA of the CDR3 is TGCAGCGTTGAATTCGGATCCGGGGAGCTGTTTTTT.

This clonotype was observed at least ten times. The gene calls are TRBV3-1 and TRBJ2-2; TRBD1 is a possible D gene (6 bases). The CDR3 contains 15 residues. With 5 bases removed from V and 9 bases from J, the gap between germline ends came to 19 bases. Per the germline V gene, CDR1 is LGHDT and CDR2 is YNNKEL (reference sequence). CDR3 protein: CASSLTTGNIRELFF. As DNA, the CDR3 is TGTGCCAGCAGCTTAACTACAGGGAATATTAGGGAGCTGTTTTTT.

This clonotype has more than one count but fewer than ten. The rearrangement links TRBV5-1 to TRBJ2-2; D might be TRBD2 (6 bases). This CDR3 has 15 residues. Trimming stripped 3 bases from V and 5 bases from J, with 14 bases between. Germline lookup yields CDR1 SGHRS and CDR2 YFSETQ. CDR3 sequence (DNA): TGCGCCAGCAGCTCCGGACCCGGAGGGACCGGGGAGCTGTTTTTT. This codes for CASSSGPGGTGELFF.

This clonotype was observed at least ten times. The chain is built from TRBV29-1 and TRBJ2-7; 11 bases are shared with TRBD2. V lost 4 bases and J lost 0; bases outside the gene matches: 2. CDR3 length: 14 residues. Germline CDR1 and CDR2: SQVTM and ANQGSEA. The CDR3 sequence is CSVAGTSGSYEQYF. DNA for the CDR3: TGCAGCGTTGCCGGGACTAGCGGCTCCTACGAGCAGTACTTC.

This clonotype has ten or more counts. This chain connects TRBV7-6 to TRBJ2-1, with D possibly matching TRBD2 (6 bases). V lost 2 bases and J 5 bases, leaving 10 bases between the germline ends. Germline CDR1 SGHVS, CDR2 FNYEAQ. The CDR3 is 14 amino acids. The CDR3 nucleotides are TGTGCCAGCAGCTTATGGGGCGGGAACAATGAGCAGTTCTTC. This translates into CASSLWGGNNEQFF.

The chain recombines TRBV12-3 or TRBV12-4 with TRBJ1-2; TRBD1 matches 8 bases. The CDR3 spans 13 residues. After removal of 6 bases from V and 10 bases from J, the junction contained 10 bases not matched to a gene. DNA for the CDR3: TGTGCCAGCAGCCTGACAGGGGCCGCCTCCTACACCTTC. Translation gives CASSLTGAASYTF.

This clonotype was seen ten or more times. CDR3: CAISAPAGGANNEQFF. CDR3 sequence (DNA): TGTGCCATCAGTGCCCCCGCGGGAGGTGCAAACAATGAGCAGTTCTTC. This chain joins TRBV10-3 and TRBJ2-1, with 8 bases aligning to TRBD2. V trimming: 4 bases; J trimming: 5 bases; junction bases outside the gene matches: 10. CDR1 ENHRY and CDR2 SYGVKD come from the germline V gene. There are 16 residues in the CDR3.

This clonotype was detected many times. The gene calls are TRBV5-1 and TRBJ2-6; the D is unclear. Germline CDR1 SGHRS, CDR2 YFSETQ. There are 14 residues in the CDR3. Trimming took 0 bases from V and 5 from J, leaving 6 bases between them. The CDR3 here is CASSLASRANVLTF. DNA for the CDR3: TGCGCCAGCAGCTTGGCCTCACGGGCCAACGTCCTGACTTTC. Complete variable domain (other parts from reference TRBV5-1 and TRBJ2-6): KAGVTQTPRYLIKTRGQQVTLSCSPISGHRSVSWYQQTPGQGLQFLFEYFSETQRNKGNFPGRFSGRQFSNSRSEMNVSTLELGDSALYLCASSLASRANVLTFGAGSRLTVL.

In its sample, this clonotype was seen a few times. In DNA, the CDR3 is TGTGCCAGCAGCCCGGACAGGGGGCTGGGCAATCAGCCCCAGCATTTT. It encodes CASSPDRGLGNQPQHF. The chain has TRBV7-6 and TRBJ1-5; 11 bases line up with TRBD1. The V gene's germline CDR1 is SGHVS and CDR2 FNYEAQ. This CDR3 is built from 16 residues. J gave up 2 bases and V 5 bases, and 5 bases lay outside the gene matches.

The V and J genes are TRBV11-3 and TRBJ1-6; tentative D call: TRBD1 (5 bases). Germline CDR1 is SGHNT and CDR2 is YENEEA. This CDR3 is 13 amino acids long. V lost 5 bases, J lost 12 bases, and 14 bases lay in between. CDR3 region: CASSRGTRGPLHF. The CDR3 DNA reads as TGTGCCAGCAGCCGCGGGACTCGGGGACCCCTCCACTTT.

The chain carries TRBV18 and TRBJ1-1, with 11 bases aligning to TRBD1. CDR1 is KGHSH, CDR2 LQKENI, per germline. The CDR3 length is 15 residues. V dropped 2 bases and J dropped 4; count of bases not matched to a gene: 3. The CDR3 is CASSPTGTGGTEAFF. As DNA, the CDR3 is TGTGCCAGCTCACCAACCGGGACAGGGGGCACTGAAGCTTTCTTT.

The chain has TRBV5-5 and TRBJ2-3, with TRBD2 as a possible D gene (5 bases). Germline CDR1 reads SGHKS; CDR2 reads YYEKEE (reference sequence). This CDR3 has 13 residues. V was clipped by 1 base and J by 5 bases, with 8 bases between them. CDR3 nucleotide sequence: TGTGCCAGCAGCTTGATCGGGGAAGATACGCAGTATTTT. It specifies CASSLIGEDTQYF.

V and J are TRBV4-3 and TRBJ1-5; 7 bases are a match to TRBD1. J lost 6 bases, V lost 0 bases, and 5 bases had no gene match. CDR1 and CDR2 from the germline V gene are LGHNA and YSLEER. This CDR3 contains 15 residues. CDR3 nucleotides: TGCGCCAGCAGCCAAGAAGGGGGCGCAGGTCAGCCCCAGCATTTT. The encoded protein is CASSQEGGAGQPQHF.

This clonotype was seen a single time. A read error may explain this, as a much larger clone is one base away. The missing conserved phenylalanine or tryptophan at the end of this CDR3 makes a read error likely. This CDR3 reads CASSSSFDSGTQYV. Written as DNA, the CDR3 is TGTGCCAGCAGTTCCTCTTTTGATAGCGGTACGCAGTATGTT. The chain carries TRBV6-5 and TRBJ2-3; a weak D match, TRBD2 (6 bases). Germline V gives CDR1 MNHEY, CDR2 SVGAGI. With 4 bases removed from V and 8 bases from J, the gap between germline ends came to 16 bases. There are 14 residues in the CDR3.

This clonotype was seen many times. The chain couples TRBV12-3 or TRBV12-4 to TRBJ1-2; the D is unclear. This CDR3 has 13 residues. V was clipped by 4 bases and J by 4 bases, with 10 bases between them. CDR3 coding DNA: TGTGCCAGCAGTTCTGACGGCTTCTATGGCTACACCTTC. Translating it yields CASSSDGFYGYTF.

This clonotype appeared a few times. The rearrangement uses TRBV10-3 and TRBJ2-4; D is unclear. CDR1 is ENHRY and CDR2 is SYGVKD in the germline V gene. The CDR3 spans 18 residues. With 0 bases removed from V and 0 bases from J, the gap between germline ends came to 15 bases. DNA of the CDR3: TGTGCCATCAGTGAGTCCGATACTCCCGACGTAGCCAAAAACATTCAGTACTTC. Protein: CAISESDTPDVAKNIQYF.